The entry below describes one T cell receptor (beta chain). What it binds is not known. This sample was included in a study of shared clonotypes between healthy human individuals. Turning to the study itself: Donors consisted of two women and a few men between 18 and 49. The plates for each donor numbered three CD4 naive, three CD4 memory, two CD8 naive and one CD8 memory. Regarding the study as a whole: Around 5% was the fraction of naive CD4 clonotypes found shared across a few donors.

The V end lost 2 bases, the J end lost 5 bases, and 9 bases lay between the germline ends. Germline V gene data show CDR1 as GTSNPN and CDR2 as SVGIG (reference sequence). The CDR3 length is 13 residues. Naivety among CD8 cells was defined by CD45RO negativity and positive CCR7 selection, thereby excluding terminally differentiated effector memory CD45RA+ cells. In the original workflow: Owing to the provision of junction-only sequences devoid of quality scores by immunoSEQ, filtering differed. Produced via immunoSEQ multiplex PCR; TCRdb's table is partial and in-frame only. The V and J calls and clone size were taken over from that table, and D and trimming were inferred from the DNA. The repertoire holds approximately 2,200,000 clones, with 93% as singletons.

The sequencing sample was made of naive CD8+ T cells from PBMCs. The source of this sequence is a man younger than 30 in good health. Some clones in this sample may be carry-over from other donors' samples. This chain links TRBV30 with TRBJ2-2; possible D gene TRBD1, 6 bases. In DNA, the CDR3 is TGTGCCTGGAGTTGGGGGCGGACCGGGGAGCTGTTTTTT. This gives the protein CAWSWGRTGELFF.